The source of this T cell receptor beta chain is a study of HIV-infected patients and healthy controls. The CDR3 runs to 19 residues. Looked up from germline, CDR1 is SGHDT and CDR2 is YYEEEE. The V end lost 0 bases, the J end lost 0 bases, and 16 bases lay between the germline ends. No cell fractionation was done, so the repertoire covers all unsorted peripheral blood T cells. cDNA was made from about 500 ng RNA using alpha and beta constant primers. Each of the alpha and beta chains got its own library through chain-specific third strand synthesis with indices. A single record per CDR3 protein comes from TCRdb applying MiXCR to the 5' RACE reads. Seen here are around 6,000 distinct CDR3 sequences, roughly 25% observed once, and the top ten hold roughly a quarter.

The sequence was collected from an adult with HIV infection. The V call is TRBV5-6, the J call TRBJ1-6; D possibly corresponds to TRBD1 (6 bases). The sequences come from blood, collected before antiretroviral therapy. The CDR3 protein is CASSLAPHRESSYNSPLHF. CDR3 DNA sequence: TGTGCCAGCAGCTTGGCTCCCCACAGGGAGAGCTCCTATAATTCACCCCTCCACTTT.